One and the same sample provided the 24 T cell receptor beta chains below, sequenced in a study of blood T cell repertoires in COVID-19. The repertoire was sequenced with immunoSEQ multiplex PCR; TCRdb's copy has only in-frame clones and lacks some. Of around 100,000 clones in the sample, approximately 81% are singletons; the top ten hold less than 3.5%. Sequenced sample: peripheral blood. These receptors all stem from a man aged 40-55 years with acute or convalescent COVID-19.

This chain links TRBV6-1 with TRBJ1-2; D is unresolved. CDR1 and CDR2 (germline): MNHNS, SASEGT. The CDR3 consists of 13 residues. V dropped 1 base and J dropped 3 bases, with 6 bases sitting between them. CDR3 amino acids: CASSEVPYYGYTF. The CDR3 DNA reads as TGTGCCAGCAGTGAAGTCCCGTACTATGGCTACACCTTC.

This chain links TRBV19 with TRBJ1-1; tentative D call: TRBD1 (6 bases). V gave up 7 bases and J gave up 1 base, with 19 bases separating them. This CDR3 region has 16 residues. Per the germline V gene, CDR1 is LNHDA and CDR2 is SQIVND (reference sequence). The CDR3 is CASKKTGPVGNTEAFF. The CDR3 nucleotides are TGTGCCAGTAAGAAGACAGGCCCAGTGGGGAACACTGAAGCTTTCTTT.

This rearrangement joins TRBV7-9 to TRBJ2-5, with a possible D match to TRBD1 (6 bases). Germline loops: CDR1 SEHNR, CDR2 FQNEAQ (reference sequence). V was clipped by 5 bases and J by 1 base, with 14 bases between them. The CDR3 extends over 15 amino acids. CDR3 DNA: TGTGCCAGCAGCCATAAGGGGGAACCCCAAGAGACCCAGTACTTC. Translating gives CASSHKGEPQETQYF.

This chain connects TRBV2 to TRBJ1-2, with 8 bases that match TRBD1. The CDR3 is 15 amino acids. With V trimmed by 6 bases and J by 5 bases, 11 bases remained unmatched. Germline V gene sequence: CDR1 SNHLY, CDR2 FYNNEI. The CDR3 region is CASRYPGQAKYGYTF. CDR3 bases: TGTGCCAGCAGGTATCCGGGACAGGCCAAGTATGGCTACACCTTC.

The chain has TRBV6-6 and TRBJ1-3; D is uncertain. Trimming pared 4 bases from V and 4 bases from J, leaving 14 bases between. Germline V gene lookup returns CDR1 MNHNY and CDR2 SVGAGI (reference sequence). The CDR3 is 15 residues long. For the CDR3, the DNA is TGTGCCAGCAGTTTAGACGCGGGGTCGGGAAACACCATATATTTT. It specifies CASSLDAGSGNTIYF.

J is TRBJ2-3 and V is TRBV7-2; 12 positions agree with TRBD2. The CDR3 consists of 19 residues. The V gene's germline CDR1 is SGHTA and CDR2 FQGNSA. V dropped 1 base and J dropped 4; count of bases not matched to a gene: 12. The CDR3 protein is CASSLVPSGGAGSPDTQYF. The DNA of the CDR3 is TGTGCCAGCAGCTTAGTTCCTAGCGGGGGGGCCGGTAGTCCAGATACGCAGTATTTT.

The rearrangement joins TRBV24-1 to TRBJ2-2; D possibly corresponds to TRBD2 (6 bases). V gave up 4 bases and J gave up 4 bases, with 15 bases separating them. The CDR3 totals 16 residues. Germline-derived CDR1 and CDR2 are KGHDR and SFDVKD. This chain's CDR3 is CATSDPTGSGTGELFF. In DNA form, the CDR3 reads TGTGCCACCAGTGACCCCACCGGGAGCGGCACCGGGGAGCTGTTTTTT.

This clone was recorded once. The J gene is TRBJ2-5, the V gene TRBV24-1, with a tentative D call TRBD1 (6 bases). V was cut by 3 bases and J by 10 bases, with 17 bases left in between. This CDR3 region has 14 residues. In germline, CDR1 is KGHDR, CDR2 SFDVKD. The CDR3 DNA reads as TGTGCCACCAGTGATATGGACAGAGGAGGAGGCCAGTACTTC. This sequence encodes CATSDMDRGGGQYF.

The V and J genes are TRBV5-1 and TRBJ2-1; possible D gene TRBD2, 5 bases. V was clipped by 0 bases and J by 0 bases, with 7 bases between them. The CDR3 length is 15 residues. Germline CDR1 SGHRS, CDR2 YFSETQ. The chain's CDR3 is CASSLEGSSYNEQFF. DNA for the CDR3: TGCGCCAGCAGCTTGGAAGGGAGCTCCTACAATGAGCAGTTCTTC.

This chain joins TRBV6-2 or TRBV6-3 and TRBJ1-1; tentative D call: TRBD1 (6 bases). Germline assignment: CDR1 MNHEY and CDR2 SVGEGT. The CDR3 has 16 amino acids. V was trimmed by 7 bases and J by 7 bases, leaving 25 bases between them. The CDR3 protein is CASTPRGGHQEGEAFF. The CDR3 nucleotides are TGTGCCAGCACCCCACGGGGGGGGCATCAGGAGGGTGAAGCTTTCTTT.

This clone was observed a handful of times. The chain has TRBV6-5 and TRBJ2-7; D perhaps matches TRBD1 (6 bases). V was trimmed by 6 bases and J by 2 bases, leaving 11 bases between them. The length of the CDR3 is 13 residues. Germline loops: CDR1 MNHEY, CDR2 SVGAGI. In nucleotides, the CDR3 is TGTGCCAGCAGGACAGGTCCAGCCTACGAGCAGTACTTC. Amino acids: CASRTGPAYEQYF.

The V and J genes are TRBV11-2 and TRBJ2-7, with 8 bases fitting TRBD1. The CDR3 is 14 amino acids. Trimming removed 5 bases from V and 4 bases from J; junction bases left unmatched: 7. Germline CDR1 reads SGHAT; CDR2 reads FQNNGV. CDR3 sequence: CASSLDRGLYEQYF. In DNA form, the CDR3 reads TGTGCCAGCAGCCTCGACAGGGGTCTATACGAGCAGTACTTC.

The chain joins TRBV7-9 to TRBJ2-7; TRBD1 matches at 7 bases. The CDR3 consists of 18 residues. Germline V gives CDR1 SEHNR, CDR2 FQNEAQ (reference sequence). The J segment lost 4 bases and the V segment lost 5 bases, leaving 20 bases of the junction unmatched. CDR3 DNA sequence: TGTGCCAGCAGCCCGAAGACAGGGATCGGATTAAATGAGTACGAGCAGTACTTC. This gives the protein CASSPKTGIGLNEYEQYF.

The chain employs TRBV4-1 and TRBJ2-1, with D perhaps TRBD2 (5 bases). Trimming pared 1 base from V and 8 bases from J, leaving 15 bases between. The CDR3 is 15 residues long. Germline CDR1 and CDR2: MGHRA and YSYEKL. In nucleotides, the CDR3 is TGCGCCAGCAGCCAAGTCGGGGTAGGATTGGATGAGCAGTTCTTC. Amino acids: CASSQVGVGLDEQFF.

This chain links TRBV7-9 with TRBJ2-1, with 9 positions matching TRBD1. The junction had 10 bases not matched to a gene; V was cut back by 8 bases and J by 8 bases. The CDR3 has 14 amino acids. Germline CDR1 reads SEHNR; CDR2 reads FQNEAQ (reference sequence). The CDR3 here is CASGPDRGWDEQFF. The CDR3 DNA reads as TGTGCCAGCGGACCTGACAGGGGGTGGGATGAGCAGTTCTTC. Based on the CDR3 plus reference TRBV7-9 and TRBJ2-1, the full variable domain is DTGVSQNPRHKITKRGQNVTFRCDPISEHNRLYWYRQTLGQGPEFLTYFQNEAQLEKSRLLSDRFSAERPKGSFSTLEIQRTEQGDSAMYLCASGPDRGWDEQFFGPGTRLTVL.

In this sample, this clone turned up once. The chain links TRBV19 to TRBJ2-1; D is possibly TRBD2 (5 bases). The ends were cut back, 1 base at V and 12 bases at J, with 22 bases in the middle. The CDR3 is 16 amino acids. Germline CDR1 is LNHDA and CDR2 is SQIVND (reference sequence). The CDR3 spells CASSIGLQAVPRGQFF. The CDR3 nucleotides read TGTGCCAGTAGTATAGGTCTCCAGGCCGTACCTCGGGGGCAGTTCTTC.

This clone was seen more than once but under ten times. The CDR3 DNA is TGTGCCAGCAGACTAAAACCGGACCGGGAAAAAAAACAGCATTTT. Encoded protein: CASRLKPDREKKQHF. J is TRBJ1-5 and V is TRBV27; D gene uncertain. CDR3 size: 15 residues. Trimming pared 6 bases from V and 13 bases from J, leaving 25 bases between. Germline-derived CDR1 and CDR2 are MNHEY and SMNVEV (reference sequence).

DNA of the CDR3: TGTGCCAGCAGGGTTACTGCAACTAATGAAAAACTGTTTTTT. Amino acids: CASRVTATNEKLFF. The chain links TRBV6-6 to TRBJ1-4; no firm D call. Germline CDR1 is MNHNY and CDR2 is SVGAGI (reference sequence). The V and J ends lost 6 bases and 0 bases respectively, with 8 bases between them. The CDR3 contains 14 residues.

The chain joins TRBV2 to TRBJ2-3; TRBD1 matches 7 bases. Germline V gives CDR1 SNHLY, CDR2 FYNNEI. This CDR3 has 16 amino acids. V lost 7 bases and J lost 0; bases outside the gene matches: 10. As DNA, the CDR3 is TGTGCCAGCATAGAGGGGGCCCGACGGAGCACAGATACGCAGTATTTT. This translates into CASIEGARRSTDTQYF.

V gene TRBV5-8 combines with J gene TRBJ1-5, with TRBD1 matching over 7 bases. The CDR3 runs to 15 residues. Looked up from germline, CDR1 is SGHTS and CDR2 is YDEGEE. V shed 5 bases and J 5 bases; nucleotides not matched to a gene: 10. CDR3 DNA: TGTGCCAGCAGTCAGTTAAGACAGGGAGATCAGCCCCAGCATTTT. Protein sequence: CASSQLRQGDQPQHF.

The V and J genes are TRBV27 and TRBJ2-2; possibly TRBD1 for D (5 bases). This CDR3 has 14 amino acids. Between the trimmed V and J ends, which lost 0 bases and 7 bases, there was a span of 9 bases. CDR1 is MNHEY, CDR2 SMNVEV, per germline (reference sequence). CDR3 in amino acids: CASSLSGVGGELFF. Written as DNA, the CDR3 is TGTGCCAGCAGTTTATCAGGGGTCGGCGGGGAGCTGTTTTTT.

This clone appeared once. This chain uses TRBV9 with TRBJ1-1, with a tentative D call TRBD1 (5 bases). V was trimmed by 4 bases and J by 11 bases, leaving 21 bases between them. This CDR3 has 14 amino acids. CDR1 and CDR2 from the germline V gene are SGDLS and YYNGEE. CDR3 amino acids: CASSSLLQGGLAFF. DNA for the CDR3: TGTGCCAGCAGCTCCCTTTTGCAGGGTGGTTTGGCTTTCTTT.

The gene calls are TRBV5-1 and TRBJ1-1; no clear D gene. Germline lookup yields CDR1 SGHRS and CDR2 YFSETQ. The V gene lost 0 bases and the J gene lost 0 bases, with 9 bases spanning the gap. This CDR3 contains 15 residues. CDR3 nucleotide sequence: TGCGCCAGCAGCTTGGTCGGGAACATGAACACTGAAGCTTTCTTT. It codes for CASSLVGNMNTEAFF.

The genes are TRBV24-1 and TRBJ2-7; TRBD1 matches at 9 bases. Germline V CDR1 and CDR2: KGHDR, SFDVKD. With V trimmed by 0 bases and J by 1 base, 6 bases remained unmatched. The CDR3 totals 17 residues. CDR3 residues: CATSDLRWDRVSYEQYF. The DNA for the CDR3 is TGTGCCACCAGTGATTTGCGTTGGGACAGGGTATCCTACGAGCAGTACTTC.